The 21 T cell receptor beta chains below were found in one sample sequenced in a study of Ad26.COV2.S vaccination and SARS-CoV-2 variants. Measured with immunoSEQ multiplex PCR; TCRdb has only the in-frame clones, and not every one. The profile covers about 350,000 clones, with roughly 85% appearing a single time and about 3.3% taken by the ten largest. Treatment given: around 19 received Ad26.COV2.S at low or high dose, single or two shots; 5 received placebo; per-sample allocation not given. Collection of samples fell on day 63 after the first vaccine or placebo injection. The sequencing here drew on peripheral blood, taken in a trial of Ad26.COV2.S vaccine versus placebo. These receptors were collected from a person aged 18-65 years who received the Ad26.COV2.S COVID-19 vaccine or a placebo.

Only one count was recorded for this clone. The gene calls are TRBV5-5 and TRBJ2-3; 7 positions agree with TRBD1. Germline V gene lookup returns CDR1 SGHKS and CDR2 YYEKEE (reference sequence). J was trimmed by 0 bases and V by 4 bases; bases with no gene match: 5. The CDR3 covers 15 residues. CDR3 nucleotide sequence: TGTGCCAGCAGCAGGACAGGCCAAAGCACAGATACGCAGTATTTT. Translated: CASSRTGQSTDTQYF.

The chain is built from TRBV6-6 and TRBJ2-3, with D possibly TRBD2 on 6 matching bases. Trimming shortened V by 3 bases and J by 5 bases, and 12 bases separated the two germline ends. The CDR3 extends over 14 amino acids. Germline assignment: CDR1 MNHNY and CDR2 SVGAGI (reference sequence). The CDR3 protein is CASSYKGGRDTQYF. In DNA, the CDR3 is TGTGCCAGCAGTTATAAGGGAGGCAGAGATACGCAGTATTTT.

V usage is TRBV27 and J usage is TRBJ1-1; D is undetermined. The CDR3 covers 15 residues. The V gene lost 4 bases and the J gene lost 5 bases, with 17 bases spanning the gap. Germline V lookup: CDR1 MNHEY, CDR2 SMNVEV (reference sequence). The CDR3 coding sequence is TGTGCCAGCAGTTCCTTCGGACGCGCCGGGACTGAAGCTTTCTTT. Its translation: CASSSFGRAGTEAFF.

V and J are TRBV14 and TRBJ2-7; weak D call: TRBD1 (5 bases). The CDR3 is made up of 15 amino acids. Trimming shortened V by 2 bases and J by 6 bases, and 17 bases separated the two germline ends. Germline assignment: CDR1 SGHDN and CDR2 FVKESK. CDR3 region: CASSQKARAGREQYF. CDR3 nucleotides: TGTGCCAGCAGCCAAAAGGCTCGGGCAGGGCGCGAGCAGTACTTC. The whole variable domain, filled in from reference TRBV14 and TRBJ2-7, reads EAGVTQFPSHSVIEKGQTVTLRCDPISGHDNLYWYRRVMGKEIKFLLHFVKESKQDESGMPNNRFLAERTGGTYSTLKVQPAELEDSGVYFCASSQKARAGREQYFGPGTRLTVT.

In this sample, this clone turned up once. The chain recombines TRBV7-2 with TRBJ2-6; D might be TRBD1 (5 bases). This CDR3 comprises 16 residues. Germline V CDR1 and CDR2: SGHTA, FQGNSA. V gave up 0 bases and J gave up 1 base, with 7 bases separating them. CDR3 protein: CASSLASGSGANVLTF. CDR3 sequence (DNA): TGTGCCAGCAGCTTAGCTTCAGGGTCTGGGGCCAACGTCCTGACTTTC. The full variable domain, rest sourced from reference TRBV7-2 and TRBJ2-6, is GAGVSQSPSNKVTEKGKDVELRCDPISGHTALYWYRQSLGQGLEFLIYFQGNSAPDKSGLPSDRFSAERTGGSVSTLTIQRTQQEDSAVYLCASSLASGSGANVLTFGAGSRLTVL.

This rearrangement joins TRBV11-2 to TRBJ2-2; no clear D. The V end lost 3 bases, the J end lost 1 base, and 9 bases lay between the germline ends. This CDR3 is built from 15 residues. The germline gives CDR1 SGHAT, CDR2 FQNNGV. CDR3 in DNA: TGTGCCAGCAGCTTGAGCTCAGGGAACACCGGGGAGCTGTTTTTT. Translating gives CASSLSSGNTGELFF.

The rearrangement joins TRBV5-6 to TRBJ2-7; D remains unclear. V dropped 3 bases and J dropped 5 bases, with 6 bases sitting between them. Germline V CDR1 and CDR2: SGHDT, YYEEEE. The CDR3 is made up of 11 amino acids. CDR3 sequence (DNA): TGTGCCAGCAGCTCTCACCACGAGCAGTACTTC. Its protein product is CASSSHHEQYF. The full variable domain, rest sourced from reference TRBV5-6 and TRBJ2-7, is DAGVTQSPTHLIKTRGQQVTLRCSPKSGHDTVSWYQQALGQGPQFIFQYYEEEERQRGNFPDRFSGHQFPNYSSELNVNALLLGDSALYLCASSSHHEQYFGPGTRLTVT.

The chain has TRBV27 and TRBJ1-1; weak D call: TRBD1 (5 bases). V was pared by 3 bases and J by 1 base, with 9 bases between. From germline, CDR1 is MNHEY and CDR2 SMNVEV (reference sequence). The CDR3 is 14 residues long. CDR3: CASSFPGANTEAFF. In DNA form, the CDR3 reads TGTGCCAGCAGTTTCCCCGGGGCGAACACTGAAGCTTTCTTT.

The CDR3: CASSPGSQVMETQYF. CDR3 sequence (DNA): TGTGCCAGCAGCCCAGGCAGTCAGGTGATGGAGACCCAGTACTTC. This rearrangement joins TRBV7-7 to TRBJ2-5; D not resolved. V lost 5 bases, J lost 5 bases, and 18 bases lay in between. Germline CDR1 SSHAT, CDR2 FNYEAQ (reference sequence). The CDR3 consists of 15 residues.

The chain couples TRBV3-1 (or the pseudogene TRBV3-2) to TRBJ2-3; the match to TRBD1 covers 7 bases. The CDR3 has 16 amino acids. V lost 7 bases to trimming and J lost 4 bases; unmatched junction nucleotides: 14. CDR1 and CDR2 (germline): LGHDT, YNNKEL (reference sequence). The CDR3 reads CASTPGNRGYSDTQYF. CDR3 coding DNA: TGTGCCAGCACCCCAGGGAACAGGGGATATTCAGATACGCAGTATTTT.

The chain has TRBV7-8 and TRBJ1-4; D ambiguous. Germline V gene sequence: CDR1 SGHVS, CDR2 FQNEAQ. CDR3 length: 15 amino acids. The germline V and J ends were trimmed by 2 bases and 6 bases, with 13 bases remaining between them. This CDR3 is CASSLFSGLYEKLFF. As DNA, the CDR3 is TGTGCCAGCAGCTTATTTTCGGGGTTATATGAAAAACTGTTTTTT.

The chain combines TRBV5-1 with TRBJ2-7; no definite D call. The CDR3 is made up of 14 amino acids. Germline V lookup: CDR1 SGHRS, CDR2 YFSETQ. V was trimmed by 0 bases and J by 2 bases, leaving 9 bases between them. Here the CDR3 reads CASSLGFPPYEQYF. The CDR3 nucleotides are TGCGCCAGCAGCTTGGGCTTTCCCCCCTACGAGCAGTACTTC.

The rearrangement joins TRBV4-1 to TRBJ2-3; the match to TRBD1 covers 10 bases. Germline V gene sequence: CDR1 MGHRA, CDR2 YSYEKL. This CDR3 spans 21 amino acids. The V gene end was trimmed by 2 bases and the J gene end by 1 base; junction bases not matched to a gene: 18. CDR3 amino acids: CASSQMAWDRGSGTRTDTQYF. In DNA form, the CDR3 reads TGCGCCAGCAGCCAAATGGCATGGGACAGGGGAAGTGGCACTCGCACAGATACGCAGTATTTT.

As regards this clone: The same CDR3 also results from other DNA sequences found in this sample. The rearrangement links TRBV25-1 to TRBJ2-1; no definite D call. Germline CDR1 reads MGHDK; CDR2 reads SYGVNS. With 4 bases removed from V and 4 bases from J, the gap between germline ends came to 2 bases. The CDR3 sequence is 11 residues long. CDR3 loop: CASSGYNEQFF. For the CDR3, the DNA is TGTGCCAGCAGTGGTTACAATGAGCAGTTCTTC. The full variable domain, its missing parts supplied by reference TRBV25-1 and TRBJ2-1, is EADIYQTPRYLVIGTGKKITLECSQTMGHDKMYWYQQDPGMELHLIHYSYGVNSTEKGDLSSESTVSRIRTEHFPLTLESARPSHTSQYLCASSGYNEQFFGPGTRLTVL.

The J gene is TRBJ2-7, the V gene TRBV27, with D uncertain. Germline V gene lookup returns CDR1 MNHEY and CDR2 SMNVEV (reference sequence). V was trimmed by 6 bases and J by 6 bases, leaving 12 bases between them. This CDR3 has 12 amino acids. Here the CDR3 reads CASSQARAEQYF. Written as DNA, the CDR3 is TGTGCCAGCAGCCAGGCCCGGGCCGAGCAGTACTTC.

The V gene is TRBV5-1, the J gene TRBJ2-3, with 11 nucleotides matching TRBD2. CDR3 length equals 17 residues. CDR1 is SGHRS and CDR2 is YFSETQ in the germline V gene. Unmatched junction bases numbered 10, after V lost 5 bases and J lost 2 bases. CDR3 nucleotide sequence: TGCGCCAGCAGTCTCCTAGGGACTAGCGGCACCACAGATACGCAGTATTTT. Amino acid sequence: CASSLLGTSGTTDTQYF.

The chain employs TRBV18 and TRBJ1-6, with 7 bases fitting TRBD1. This CDR3 has 14 residues. Germline values: CDR1 KGHSH, CDR2 LQKENI. V lost 2 bases and J lost 7; bases outside the gene matches: 2. DNA of the CDR3: TGTGCCAGCTCACCAATGGGACAGAATTCACCCCTCCACTTT. Amino acid sequence: CASSPMGQNSPLHF. Using reference TRBV18 and TRBJ1-6 for the parts outside the CDR3, the full variable domain is NAGVMQNPRHLVRRRGQEARLRCSPMKGHSHVYWYRQLPEEGLKFMVYLQKENIIDESGMPKERFSAEFPKEGPSILRIQQVVRGDSAAYFCASSPMGQNSPLHFGNGTRLTVT.

The chain carries TRBV3-1 (or the pseudogene TRBV3-2) and TRBJ1-2; D not resolved. The CDR3 loop spans 14 amino acids. Germline values: CDR1 LGHDT, CDR2 YNNKEL (reference sequence). Trimming took 0 bases from V and 4 from J, leaving 9 bases between them. In DNA form, the CDR3 reads TGTGCCAGCAGCCAAGAAGGCAAGCCCTATGGCTACACCTTC. Translating gives CASSQEGKPYGYTF.

V usage is TRBV6-6 and J usage is TRBJ1-1; D might be TRBD1 (6 bases). V shed 7 bases and J shed 4 bases, with 10 bases lying between them. CDR1 is MNHNY and CDR2 is SVGAGI in the germline V gene (reference sequence). The CDR3 contains 12 residues. CDR3 sequence reads: CASKGGSTEAFF. Written as DNA, the CDR3 is TGTGCCAGCAAGGGGGGTAGCACTGAAGCTTTCTTT.

This chain connects TRBV7-8 to TRBJ2-6; 9 bases map to TRBD1. Germline CDR1 is SGHVS and CDR2 is FQNEAQ. This CDR3 has 19 residues. V lost 5 bases, J lost 1 base, and 12 bases stayed unmatched. The CDR3 sequence is CASSPYGQGIISGANVLTF. The CDR3 region has the DNA TGTGCCAGCAGCCCGTACGGACAGGGGATTATATCTGGGGCCAACGTCCTGACTTTC.

This clone was seen at least ten times. J is TRBJ1-2 and V is TRBV10-3; 8 bases map to TRBD1. The CDR3 is 13 amino acids. The V segment lost 3 bases and the J segment 7 bases; nucleotides outside the gene matches: 4. Germline-derived CDR1 and CDR2 are ENHRY and SYGVKD. CDR3 residues: CAISEGTGGGYTF. CDR3 in DNA: TGTGCCATCAGTGAAGGGACAGGAGGTGGCTACACCTTC.